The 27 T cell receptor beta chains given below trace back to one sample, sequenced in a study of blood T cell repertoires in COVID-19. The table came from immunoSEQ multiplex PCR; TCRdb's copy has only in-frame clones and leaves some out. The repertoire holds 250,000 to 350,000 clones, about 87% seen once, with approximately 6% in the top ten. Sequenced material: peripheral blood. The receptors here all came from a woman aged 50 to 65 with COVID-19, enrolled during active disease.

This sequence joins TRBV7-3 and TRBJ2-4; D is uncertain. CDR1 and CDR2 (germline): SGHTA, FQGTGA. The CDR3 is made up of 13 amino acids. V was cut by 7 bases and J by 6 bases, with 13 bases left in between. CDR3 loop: CASTESLRNIQYF. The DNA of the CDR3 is TGTGCCAGCACTGAATCCCTTAGAAACATTCAGTACTTC.

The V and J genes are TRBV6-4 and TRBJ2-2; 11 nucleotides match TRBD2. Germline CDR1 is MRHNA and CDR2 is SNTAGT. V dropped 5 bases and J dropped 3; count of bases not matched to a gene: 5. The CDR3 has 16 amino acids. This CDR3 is CASSFASGRYTGELFF. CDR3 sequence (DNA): TGTGCCAGCAGTTTTGCTAGCGGGAGGTACACCGGGGAGCTGTTTTTT.

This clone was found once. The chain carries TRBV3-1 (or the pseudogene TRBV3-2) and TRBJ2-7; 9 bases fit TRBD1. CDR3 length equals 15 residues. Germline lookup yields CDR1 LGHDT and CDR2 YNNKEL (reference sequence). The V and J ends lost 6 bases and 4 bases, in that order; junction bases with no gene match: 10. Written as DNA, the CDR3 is TGTGCCAGCAGACCTCCCGGGACAGGGTCTTACGAGCAGTACTTC. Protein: CASRPPGTGSYEQYF.

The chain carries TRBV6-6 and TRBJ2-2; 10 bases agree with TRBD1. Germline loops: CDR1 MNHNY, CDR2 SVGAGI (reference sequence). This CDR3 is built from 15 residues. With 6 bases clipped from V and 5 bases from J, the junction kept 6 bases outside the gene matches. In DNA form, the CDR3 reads TGTGCCAGCAGAGGGACAGGGGAAAGGACCGGGGAGCTGTTTTTT. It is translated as CASRGTGERTGELFF.

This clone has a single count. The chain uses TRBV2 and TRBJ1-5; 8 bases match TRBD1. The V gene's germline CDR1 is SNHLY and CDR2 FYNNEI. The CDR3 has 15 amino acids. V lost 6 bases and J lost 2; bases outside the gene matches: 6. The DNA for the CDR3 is TGTGCCAGCAGACTATTGACAGGGGGCAATCAGCCCCAGCATTTT. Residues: CASRLLTGGNQPQHF.

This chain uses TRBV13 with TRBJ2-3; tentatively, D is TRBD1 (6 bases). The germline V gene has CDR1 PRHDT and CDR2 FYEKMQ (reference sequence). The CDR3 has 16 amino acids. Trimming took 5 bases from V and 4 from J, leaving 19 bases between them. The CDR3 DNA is TGTGCCAGCAGCAAGATGACAGGCAGGTCTGCAGATACGCAGTATTTT. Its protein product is CASSKMTGRSADTQYF.

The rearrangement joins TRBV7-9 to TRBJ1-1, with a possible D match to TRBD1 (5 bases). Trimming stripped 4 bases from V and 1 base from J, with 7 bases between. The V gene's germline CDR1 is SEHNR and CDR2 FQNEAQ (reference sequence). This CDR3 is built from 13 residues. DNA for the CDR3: TGTGCCAGCAGCTCGACAGAGAACACTGAAGCTTTCTTT. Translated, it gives CASSSTENTEAFF.

CDR3 protein: CASSIVAGGPSEQFF. DNA for the CDR3: TGTGCCAGTAGTATTGTAGCGGGAGGGCCGAGTGAGCAGTTCTTC. The chain employs TRBV19 and TRBJ2-1; 11 positions agree with TRBD2. The V gene's germline CDR1 is LNHDA and CDR2 SQIVND (reference sequence). V lost 3 bases to trimming and J lost 9 bases; unmatched junction nucleotides: 7. This CDR3 is built from 15 residues.

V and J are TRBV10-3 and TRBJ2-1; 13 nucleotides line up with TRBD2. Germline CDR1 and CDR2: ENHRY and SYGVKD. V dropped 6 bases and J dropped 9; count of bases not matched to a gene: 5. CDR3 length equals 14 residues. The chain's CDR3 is CAISTSGREGEQFF. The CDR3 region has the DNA TGTGCCATCAGCACTAGCGGGAGGGAGGGTGAGCAGTTCTTC.

The CDR3 loop reads CASSLGSLSPSGELFF. CDR3 in DNA: TGTGCCAGCAGCCTTGGAAGCCTTAGCCCCAGCGGGGAGCTGTTTTTT. The rearrangement links TRBV7-6 to TRBJ2-2, with D uncertain. This CDR3 comprises 16 residues. V lost 5 bases and J lost 7, with 20 bases in between. Per germline, CDR1 SGHVS and CDR2 FNYEAQ.

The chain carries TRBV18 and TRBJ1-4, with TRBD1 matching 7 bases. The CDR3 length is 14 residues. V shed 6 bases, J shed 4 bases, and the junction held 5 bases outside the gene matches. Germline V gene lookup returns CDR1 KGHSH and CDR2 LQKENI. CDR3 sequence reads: CASSRQGNNEKLFF. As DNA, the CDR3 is TGTGCCAGCTCTCGACAGGGAAATAATGAAAAACTGTTTTTT. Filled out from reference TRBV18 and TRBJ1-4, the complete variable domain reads NAGVMQNPRHLVRRRGQEARLRCSPMKGHSHVYWYRQLPEEGLKFMVYLQKENIIDESGMPKERFSAEFPKEGPSILRIQQVVRGDSAAYFCASSRQGNNEKLFFGSGTQLSVL.

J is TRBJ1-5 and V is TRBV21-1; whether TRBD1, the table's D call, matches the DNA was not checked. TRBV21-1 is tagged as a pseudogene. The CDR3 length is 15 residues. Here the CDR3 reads CASTEDRVVGQPQHF. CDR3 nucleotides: TGTGCCAGCACCGAGGACAGGGTGGTAGGGCAGCCCCAGCATTTT.

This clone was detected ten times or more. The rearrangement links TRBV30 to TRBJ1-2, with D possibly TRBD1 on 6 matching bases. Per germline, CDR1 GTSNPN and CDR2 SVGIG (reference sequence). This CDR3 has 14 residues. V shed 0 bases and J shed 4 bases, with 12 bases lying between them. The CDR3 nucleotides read TGTGCCTGGAGTGTACTAGGGGGATCCTATGGCTACACCTTC. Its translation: CAWSVLGGSYGYTF.

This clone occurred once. The CDR3 reads CASSGTGMDNQPQHF. CDR3 nucleotide sequence: TGTGCCAGCAGTGGGACAGGGATGGACAATCAGCCCCAGCATTTT. The chain recombines TRBV2 with TRBJ1-5, with 8 nucleotides matching TRBD1. Trimming at V came to 4 bases and at J to 3 bases, leaving 5 bases not matched to a gene. The CDR3 covers 15 residues. Germline CDR1 and CDR2: SNHLY and FYNNEI.

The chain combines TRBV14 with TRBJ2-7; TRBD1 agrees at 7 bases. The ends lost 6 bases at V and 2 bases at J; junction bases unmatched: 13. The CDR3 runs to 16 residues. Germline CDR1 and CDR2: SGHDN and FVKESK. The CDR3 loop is CASSESKGQFPYEQYF. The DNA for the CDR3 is TGTGCCAGCAGTGAATCGAAGGGACAGTTCCCCTACGAGCAGTACTTC.

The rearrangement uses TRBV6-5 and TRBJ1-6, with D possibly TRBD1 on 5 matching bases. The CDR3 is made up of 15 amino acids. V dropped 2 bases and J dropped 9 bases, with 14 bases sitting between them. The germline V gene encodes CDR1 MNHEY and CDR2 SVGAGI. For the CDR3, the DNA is TGTGCCAGCAGTTACGACAGTCCTAGACTTTCACCCCTCCACTTT. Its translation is CASSYDSPRLSPLHF.

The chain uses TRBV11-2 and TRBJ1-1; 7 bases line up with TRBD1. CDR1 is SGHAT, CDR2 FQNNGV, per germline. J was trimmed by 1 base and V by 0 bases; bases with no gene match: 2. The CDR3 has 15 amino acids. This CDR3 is CASSLDPGGNTEAFF. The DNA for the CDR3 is TGTGCCAGCAGCTTAGATCCAGGGGGGAACACTGAAGCTTTCTTT. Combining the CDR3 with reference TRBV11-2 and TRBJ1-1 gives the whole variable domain EAGVAQSPRYKIIEKRQSVAFWCNPISGHATLYWYQQILGQGPKLLIQFQNNGVVDDSQLPKDRFSAERLKGVDSTLKIQPAKLEDSAVYLCASSLDPGGNTEAFFGQGTRLTVV.

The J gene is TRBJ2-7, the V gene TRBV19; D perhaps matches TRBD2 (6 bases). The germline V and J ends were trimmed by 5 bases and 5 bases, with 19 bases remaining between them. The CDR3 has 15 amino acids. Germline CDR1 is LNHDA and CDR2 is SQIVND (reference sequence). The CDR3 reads CASSPLGKGGNEQYF. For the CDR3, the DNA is TGTGCCAGTAGTCCATTAGGGAAAGGCGGGAACGAGCAGTACTTC.

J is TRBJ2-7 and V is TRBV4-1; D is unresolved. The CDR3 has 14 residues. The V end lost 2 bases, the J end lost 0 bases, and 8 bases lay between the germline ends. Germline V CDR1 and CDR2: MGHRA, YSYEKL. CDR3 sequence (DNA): TGCGCCAGCAGCCAACCCTTCCTCTCCTACGAGCAGTACTTC. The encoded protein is CASSQPFLSYEQYF.

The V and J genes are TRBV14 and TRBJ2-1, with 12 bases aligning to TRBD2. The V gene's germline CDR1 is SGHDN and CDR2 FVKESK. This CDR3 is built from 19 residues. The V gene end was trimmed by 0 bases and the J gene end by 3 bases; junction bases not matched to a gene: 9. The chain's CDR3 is CASSQDFFLTSGSYNEQFF. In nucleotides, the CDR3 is TGTGCCAGCAGCCAAGATTTTTTTTTGACTAGCGGGAGCTACAATGAGCAGTTCTTC.

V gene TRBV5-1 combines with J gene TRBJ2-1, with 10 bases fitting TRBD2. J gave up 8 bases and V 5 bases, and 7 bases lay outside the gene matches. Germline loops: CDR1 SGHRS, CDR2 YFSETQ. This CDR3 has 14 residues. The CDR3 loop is CASSSNGLADEQFF. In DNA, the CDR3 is TGCGCCAGCAGTTCAAACGGACTAGCGGATGAGCAGTTCTTC.

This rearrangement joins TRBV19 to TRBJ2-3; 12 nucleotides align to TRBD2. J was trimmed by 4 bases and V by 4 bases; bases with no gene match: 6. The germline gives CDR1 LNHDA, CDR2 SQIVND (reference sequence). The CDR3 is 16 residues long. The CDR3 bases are TGTGCCAGTAGTACGCTAGCGGGAGGGCTCCCAGATACGCAGTATTTT. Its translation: CASSTLAGGLPDTQYF. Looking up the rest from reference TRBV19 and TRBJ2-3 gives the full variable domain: DGGITQSPKYLFRKEGQNVTLSCEQNLNHDAMYWYRQDPGQGLRLIYYSQIVNDFQKGDIAEGYSVSREKKESFPLTVTSAQKNPTAFYLCASSTLAGGLPDTQYFGPGTRLTVL.

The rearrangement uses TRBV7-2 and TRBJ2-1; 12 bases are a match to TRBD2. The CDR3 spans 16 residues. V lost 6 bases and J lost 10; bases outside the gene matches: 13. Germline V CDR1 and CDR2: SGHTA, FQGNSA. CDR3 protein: CASRPGLAGGVREQFF. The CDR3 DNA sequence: TGTGCCAGCAGACCGGGACTAGCGGGTGGGGTTAGGGAGCAGTTCTTC.

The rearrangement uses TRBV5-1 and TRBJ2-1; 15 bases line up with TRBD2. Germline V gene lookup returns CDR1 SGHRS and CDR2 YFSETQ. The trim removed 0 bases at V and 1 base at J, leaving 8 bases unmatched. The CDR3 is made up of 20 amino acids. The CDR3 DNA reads TGCGCCAGCAGCTTGGCCATGGTAGGGACTAGCGGGAGGTCCTACAATGAGCAGTTCTTC. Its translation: CASSLAMVGTSGRSYNEQFF.

The CDR3 DNA sequence: TGCGCCAGCAGCCCCCACTGGCGGGTGGATGAGCAGTTCTTC. Protein product: CASSPHWRVDEQFF. The chain uses TRBV5-1 and TRBJ2-1, with TRBD2 as a possible D gene (5 bases). The germline gives CDR1 SGHRS, CDR2 YFSETQ. Trimming cost V 4 bases and J 8 bases, with 16 bases left between them. This CDR3 is built from 14 residues.

In DNA form, the CDR3 reads TGTGCCAGCAGCGCTACAGGGCAGGGAGCTTTCTTT. Its translation: CASSATGQGAFF. The genes are TRBV2 and TRBJ1-1, with D perhaps TRBD1 (6 bases). Trimming removed 6 bases at V and 10 bases at J, with 15 bases between. The CDR3 consists of 12 residues. From germline, CDR1 is SNHLY and CDR2 FYNNEI. Full variable domain (remainder filled in from reference TRBV2 and TRBJ1-1): EPEVTQTPSHQVTQMGQEVILRCVPISNHLYFYWYRQILGQKVEFLVSFYNNEISEKSEIFDDQFSVERPDGSNFTLKIRSTKLEDSAMYFCASSATGQGAFFGQGTRLTVV.

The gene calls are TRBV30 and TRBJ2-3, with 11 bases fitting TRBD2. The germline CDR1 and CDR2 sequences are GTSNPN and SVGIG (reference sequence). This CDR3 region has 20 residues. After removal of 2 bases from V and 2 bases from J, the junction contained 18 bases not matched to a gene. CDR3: CAWSRGTAKSLAGATDTQYF. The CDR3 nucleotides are TGTGCCTGGAGTAGAGGGACAGCGAAATCACTAGCGGGAGCCACAGATACGCAGTATTTT.